This TCR beta chain was sequenced during a study of neurological immune-mediated disorders. Germline trimming cut 2 bases from V and 1 base from J; bases unmatched to any gene: 9. Per the germline V gene, CDR1 is SGHTA and CDR2 is FQGTGA. The CDR3 has 17 residues. This clonotype was observed many times. TCRdb re-called the 5' RACE reads through MiXCR, storing one row per CDR3 protein. In the table there are 15,000 to 20,000 distinct CDR3 sequences, 6.5% to 9% of which are singletons. The chain uses TRBV7-3 and TRBJ2-3, with 7 bases lining up with TRBD1. The receptor's source is a woman aged 25 to 45 with HTLV-1-associated myelopathy (HAM/TSP). Material: CD8+ T cells from blood. CDR3 residues: CASSLLAGGLRTDTQYF. The CDR3 DNA sequence: TGTGCCAGCAGCTTATTGGCAGGGGGTCTTCGCACAGATACGCAGTATTTT.